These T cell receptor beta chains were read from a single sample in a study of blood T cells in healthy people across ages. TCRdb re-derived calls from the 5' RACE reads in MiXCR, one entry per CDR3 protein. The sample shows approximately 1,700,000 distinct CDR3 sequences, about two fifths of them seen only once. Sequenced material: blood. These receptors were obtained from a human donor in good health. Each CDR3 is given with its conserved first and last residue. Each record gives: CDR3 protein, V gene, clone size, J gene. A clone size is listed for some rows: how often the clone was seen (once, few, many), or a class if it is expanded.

CSVWDAKGYGYTF,TRBV29-1,.,TRBJ1-2
CASSLGLAGGYETQYF,TRBV7-2,few,TRBJ2-5
CASTLDAGLSYNEQFF,TRBV9,once,TRBJ2-1
CAWSPKGLDEQYF,TRBV30,.,TRBJ2-7
CSGAGSVVEAFF,TRBV29-1,.,TRBJ1-1
CASSPGGGQDSGGTQYF,TRBV27,.,TRBJ2-5
CASSLEGGIYNEQFF,TRBV7-3,.,TRBJ2-1
CASTVGVSGANVLTF,TRBV9,.,TRBJ2-6
CASSLGFRNEQFF,TRBV5-1,.,TRBJ2-1
CASSLEPSGGAVTDTQYF,TRBV7-2,.,TRBJ2-3
CASGDNEQFF,TRBV6-6,many,TRBJ2-1
CASSDNSASNQPQHF,TRBV6-2/TRBV6-3,few,TRBJ1-5
CASSQDRRDRANGETQYF,TRBV4-1,few,TRBJ2-5
CASSYSDPGTQYF,TRBV6-2/TRBV6-3,.,TRBJ2-3
CASSSRLGQYF,TRBV11-3,.,TRBJ2-5
CASRRDSGETQYF,TRBV5-1,few,.
CSVGGQGAGGYTF,TRBV29-1,.,TRBJ1-2
CSVGPGSNEQFF,TRBV29-1,many,TRBJ2-1